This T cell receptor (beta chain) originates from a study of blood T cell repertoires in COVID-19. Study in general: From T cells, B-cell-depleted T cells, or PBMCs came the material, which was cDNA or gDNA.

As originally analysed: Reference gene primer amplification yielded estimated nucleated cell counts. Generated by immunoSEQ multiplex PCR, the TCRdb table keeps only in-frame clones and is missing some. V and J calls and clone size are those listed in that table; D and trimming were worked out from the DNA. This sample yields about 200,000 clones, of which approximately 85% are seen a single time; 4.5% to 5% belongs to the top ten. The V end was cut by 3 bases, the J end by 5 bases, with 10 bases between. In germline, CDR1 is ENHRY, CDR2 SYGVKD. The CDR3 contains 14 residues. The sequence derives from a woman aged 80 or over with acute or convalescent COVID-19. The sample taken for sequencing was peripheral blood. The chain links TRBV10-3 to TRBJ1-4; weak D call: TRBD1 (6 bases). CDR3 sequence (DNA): TGTGCCATCAGTGAAGGGGGAGGGAATGAAAAACTGTTTTTT. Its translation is CAISEGGGNEKLFF.